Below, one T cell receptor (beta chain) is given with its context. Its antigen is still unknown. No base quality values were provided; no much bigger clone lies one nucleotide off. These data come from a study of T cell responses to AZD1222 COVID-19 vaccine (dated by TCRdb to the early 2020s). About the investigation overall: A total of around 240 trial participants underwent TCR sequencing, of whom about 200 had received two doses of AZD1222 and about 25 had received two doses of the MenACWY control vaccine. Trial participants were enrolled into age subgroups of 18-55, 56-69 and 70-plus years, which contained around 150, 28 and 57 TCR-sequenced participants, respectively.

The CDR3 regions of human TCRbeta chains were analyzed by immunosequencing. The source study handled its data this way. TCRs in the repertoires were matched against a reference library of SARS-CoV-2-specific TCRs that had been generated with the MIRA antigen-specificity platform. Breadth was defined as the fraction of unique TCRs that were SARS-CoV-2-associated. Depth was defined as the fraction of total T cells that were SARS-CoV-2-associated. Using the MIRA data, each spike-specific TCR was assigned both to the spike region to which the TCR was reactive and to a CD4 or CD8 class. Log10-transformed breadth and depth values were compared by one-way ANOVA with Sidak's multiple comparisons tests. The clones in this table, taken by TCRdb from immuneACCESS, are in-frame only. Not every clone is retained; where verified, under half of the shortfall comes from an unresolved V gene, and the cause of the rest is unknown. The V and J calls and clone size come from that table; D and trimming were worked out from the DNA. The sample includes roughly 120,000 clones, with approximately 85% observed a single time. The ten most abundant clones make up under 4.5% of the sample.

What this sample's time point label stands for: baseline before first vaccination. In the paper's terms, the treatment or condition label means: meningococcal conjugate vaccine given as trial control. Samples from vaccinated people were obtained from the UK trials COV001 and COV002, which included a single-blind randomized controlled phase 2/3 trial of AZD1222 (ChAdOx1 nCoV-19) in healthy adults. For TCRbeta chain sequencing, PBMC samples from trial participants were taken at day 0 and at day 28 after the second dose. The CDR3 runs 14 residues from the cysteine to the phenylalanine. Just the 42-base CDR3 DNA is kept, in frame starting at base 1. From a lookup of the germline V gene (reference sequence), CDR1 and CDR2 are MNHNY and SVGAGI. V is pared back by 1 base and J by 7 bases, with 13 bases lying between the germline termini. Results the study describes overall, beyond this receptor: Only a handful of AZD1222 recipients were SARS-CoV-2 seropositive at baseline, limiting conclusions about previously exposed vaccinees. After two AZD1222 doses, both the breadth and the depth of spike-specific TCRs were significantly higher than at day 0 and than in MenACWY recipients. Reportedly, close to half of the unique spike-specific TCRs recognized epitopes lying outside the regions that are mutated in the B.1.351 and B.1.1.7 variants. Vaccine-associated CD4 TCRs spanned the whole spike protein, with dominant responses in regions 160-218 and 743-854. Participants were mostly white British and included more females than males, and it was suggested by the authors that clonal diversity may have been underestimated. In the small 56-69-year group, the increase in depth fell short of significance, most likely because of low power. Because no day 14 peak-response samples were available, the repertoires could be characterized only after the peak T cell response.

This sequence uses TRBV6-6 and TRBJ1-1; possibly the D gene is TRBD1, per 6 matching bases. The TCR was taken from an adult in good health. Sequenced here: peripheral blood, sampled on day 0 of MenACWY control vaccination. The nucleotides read TGTGCCAGCAGTTACTTCAGGGGACCAGGTGAAGCTTTCTTT. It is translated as CASSYFRGPGEAFF.